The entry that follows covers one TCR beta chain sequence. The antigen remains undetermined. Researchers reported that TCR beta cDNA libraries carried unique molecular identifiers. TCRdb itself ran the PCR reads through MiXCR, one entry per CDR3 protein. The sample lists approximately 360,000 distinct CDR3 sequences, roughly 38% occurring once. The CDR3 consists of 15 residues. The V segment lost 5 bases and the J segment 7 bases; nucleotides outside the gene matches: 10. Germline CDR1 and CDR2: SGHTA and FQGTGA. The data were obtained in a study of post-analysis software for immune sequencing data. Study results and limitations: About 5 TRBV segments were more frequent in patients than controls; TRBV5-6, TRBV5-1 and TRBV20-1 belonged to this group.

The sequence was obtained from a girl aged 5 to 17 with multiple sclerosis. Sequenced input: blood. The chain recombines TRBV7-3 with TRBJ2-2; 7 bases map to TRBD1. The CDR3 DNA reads TGTGCCAGCAGCCCTGGACAGGCCTGGGGCGGGGAGCTGTTTTTT. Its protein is CASSPGQAWGGELFF.